This T cell receptor (beta chain) was observed in a study of T-cell memory formation after mild COVID-19. As for the study in general: TCR clusters were mostly confined to one donor each.

Points from the study as a whole: The main location of contracting CD4+ clones was CM and EM, and that of contracting CD8+ clones was EMRA.

This clonotype was observed a few times. The target antigen is unknown. The J segment lost 6 bases and the V segment lost 4 bases, leaving 10 bases of the junction unmatched. CDR3 size: 15 residues. Germline-derived CDR1 and CDR2 are SGHRS and YFSETQ. A 5'RACE reaction primed in the constant segment made cDNA libraries of TCR alpha and TCR beta, and these carried sample barcodes and UMIs. TCRdb called the 5' RACE reads again in MiXCR, with one record for every CDR3 protein. The repertoire holds approximately 100,000 distinct CDR3 sequences, with over 8.5% as singletons. The TCR sequence derives from a man in his late teens or twenties who had mild COVID-19 (a few samples of this study predate the infection). Cell type and time point are not known. This sequence joins TRBV5-1 and TRBJ1-1; 9 nucleotides agree with TRBD1. Sequencing input: PBMCs or a T cell subset sorted from them (not recorded which). The CDR3 here is CASSARDRVGPEAFF. For the CDR3, the DNA is TGCGCCAGCAGCGCCCGGGACAGGGTTGGGCCTGAAGCTTTCTTT.